Presented here are 22 T cell receptor beta chains from one specimen sequenced in a study of molecular identifiers for immune sequencing clone quantification (dated by TCRdb to 2016 to 2018). Library generation was performed with PCR. The data were produced on an Illumina HiSeq 4000. TCRdb itself trimmed the public reads at Q25 with fastp, ran MiXCR and retained productive beta chains. Every entry covers one CDR3 protein and lists the most common genes and DNA from its rows. For this sample the table gives about half a million distinct CDR3 sequences, of which about a fifth were detected only once. The ten biggest clones cover about 0.8% of the sample. What was sequenced was naive CD8+ T cells from blood, with Jurkat cell RNA spiked in. This specimen's cell subset or site label, per the study, means: FACS-sorted CD8+CD4-CCR7+CD45RA+ naive T cells. Source of these receptors: a human donor in good health. Some libraries in this study had Jurkat cell RNA spiked in.

CDR3 bases: TGTGCCAGCAGTCGGGGTGGGGGGATCAGTGAAAAACTGTTTTTT. This encodes CASSRGGGISEKLFF. The V gene is TRBV7-9, the J gene TRBJ1-4, with a possible D match to TRBD1 (5 bases). This CDR3 is 15 amino acids long. V lost 6 bases to trimming and J lost 7 bases, with 18 bases between them. Germline CDR1 SEHNR, CDR2 FQNEAQ (reference sequence).

The rearrangement links TRBV6-2 or TRBV6-3 to TRBJ2-3, with D maybe TRBD2 (6 bases). The length of the CDR3 is 14 residues. Germline V lookup: CDR1 MNHEY, CDR2 SVGEGT. Trimming left V 4 bases short and J 8 bases short, with 16 bases between. The chain's CDR3 is CASSSDYAISTQYF. CDR3 in DNA: TGTGCCAGCAGTTCGGACTACGCCATTAGTACGCAGTATTTT.

This clonotype was observed many times. This chain's CDR3 is CASSFLGPNTDTQYF. As DNA, the CDR3 is TGTGCCAGCAGTTTCCTGGGACCGAACACAGATACGCAGTATTTT. This chain joins TRBV27 and TRBJ2-3, with D perhaps matching TRBD1 or TRBD2 (5 bases each). CDR3 size: 15 residues. V was trimmed by 3 bases and J by 2 bases, leaving 12 bases between them. From germline, CDR1 is MNHEY and CDR2 SMNVEV (reference sequence).

The CDR3 is CASSLTADYNEQFF. Written as DNA, the CDR3 is TGTGCCAGCAGCTTAACGGCGGACTACAATGAGCAGTTCTTC. J is TRBJ2-1 and V is TRBV7-9; D unresolved. Germline lookup yields CDR1 SEHNR and CDR2 FQNEAQ (reference sequence). The CDR3 is 14 amino acids. V lost 2 bases and J lost 3, with 8 bases in between.

This clonotype was recorded many times. The chain uses TRBV3-1 and TRBJ1-4, with D unclear. With 0 bases removed from V and 8 bases from J, the gap between germline ends came to 16 bases. CDR3 length equals 16 residues. Germline values: CDR1 LGHDT, CDR2 YNNKEL (reference sequence). The CDR3 loop is CASSQEAKGMGEKLFF. The CDR3 coding sequence is TGTGCCAGCAGCCAAGAAGCGAAGGGCATGGGCGAAAAACTGTTTTTT. The full variable domain, rest sourced from reference TRBV3-1 and TRBJ1-4, is DTAVSQTPKYLVTQMGNDKSIKCEQNLGHDTMYWYKQDSKKFLKIMFSYNNKELIINETVPNRFSPKSPDKAHLNLHINSLELGDSAVYFCASSQEAKGMGEKLFFGSGTQLSVL.

This clonotype was detected ten times or more. This chain joins TRBV5-1 and TRBJ2-5, with D possibly matching TRBD2 (6 bases). The CDR3 spans 14 residues. Trimming removed 5 bases at V and 2 bases at J, with 13 bases between. Germline CDR1 is SGHRS and CDR2 is YFSETQ. For the CDR3, the DNA is TGCGCCAGCAGTAGGTGGGGGGATCAAGAGACCCAGTACTTC. This sequence encodes CASSRWGDQETQYF.

Only a few counts were recorded for this clonotype. This sequence may be a read error, since a much larger clone differs from it by one base. V usage is TRBV7-9 and J usage is TRBJ2-2; 7 nucleotides match TRBD1. The CDR3 is 15 amino acids. From germline, CDR1 is SEHNR and CDR2 FQNEAQ (reference sequence). V lost 4 bases, J lost 9 bases, and 11 bases stayed unmatched. Here the CDR3 reads CASSSEDRAVRELFF. The CDR3 nucleotides are TGTGCCAGCAGCTCCGAAGACAGGGCGGTCAGGGAGCTGTTTTTT.

This chain joins TRBV6-2 or TRBV6-3 and TRBJ2-3; 15 nucleotides match TRBD2. The CDR3 length is 15 residues. Trimming cost V 8 bases and J 4 bases; bases outside gene matches: 4. Germline CDR1 MNHEY, CDR2 SVGEGT. CDR3 amino acids: CASRRTSGGADTQYF. The CDR3 DNA reads TGTGCCAGCCGAAGGACTAGCGGGGGGGCAGATACGCAGTATTTT.

This clonotype was observed many times. V and J are TRBV4-3 and TRBJ2-7; D is ambiguous. Trimming left V 0 bases short and J 6 bases short, with 15 bases between. CDR3 size: 15 residues. Germline V gives CDR1 LGHNA, CDR2 YSLEER. In nucleotides, the CDR3 is TGCGCCAGCAGCCAAGATCAGACATTACTTTTCGAGCAGTACTTC. Encoded protein: CASSQDQTLLFEQYF.

The chain uses TRBV27 and TRBJ2-7; TRBD2 agrees at 7 bases. Losses at the gene ends were 11 bases for V and 2 bases for J; bases not matched to a gene: 9. The CDR3 covers 13 residues. Germline V CDR1 and CDR2: MNHEY, SMNVEV (reference sequence). The CDR3 nucleotides are TGTGCCGTTCGATGGGGGGGAACCTACGAGCAGTACTTC. Its translation: CAVRWGGTYEQYF.

The chain combines TRBV28 with TRBJ2-7; 10 nucleotides agree with TRBD2. The V segment lost 3 bases and the J segment 1 base; nucleotides outside the gene matches: 9. The CDR3 is made up of 17 amino acids. Germline assignment: CDR1 MDHEN and CDR2 SYDVKM. The CDR3 region is CASSFVPWTSGSYEQYF. Here the CDR3 DNA reads TGTGCCAGCAGTTTTGTCCCATGGACTAGCGGATCCTACGAGCAGTACTTC.

This clonotype was picked up a small number of times. J is TRBJ2-1 and V is TRBV12-3 or TRBV12-4, with D perhaps TRBD2 (5 bases). Between the trimmed V and J ends, which lost 4 bases and 9 bases, there was a span of 25 bases. This CDR3 region has 17 residues. The DNA of the CDR3 is TGTGCCAGCAGTTCGTTCGGAGAGGGTCAGACAATTGGTGAGCAGTTCTTC. Its protein product is CASSSFGEGQTIGEQFF.

The chain is built from TRBV4-2 and TRBJ2-2; D is perhaps TRBD1 (6 bases). The CDR3 contains 15 residues. Germline loops: CDR1 LGHNA, CDR2 YNFKEQ. V was trimmed by 0 bases and J by 6 bases, leaving 11 bases between them. The CDR3 reads CASSQERGFPGELFF. CDR3 DNA sequence: TGTGCCAGCAGCCAAGAGAGGGGGTTCCCCGGGGAGCTGTTTTTT.

This clonotype was detected a few times. V usage is TRBV27 and J usage is TRBJ1-5; D is undetermined. Looked up from germline, CDR1 is MNHEY and CDR2 is SMNVEV (reference sequence). The ends were cut back, 1 base at V and 2 bases at J, with 18 bases in the middle. The CDR3 is 18 amino acids. The CDR3 is CASSLLTPSGIGNQPQHF. CDR3 bases: TGTGCCAGCAGTTTATTAACCCCGTCTGGGATCGGCAATCAGCCCCAGCATTTT.

The V and J genes are TRBV4-3 and TRBJ2-1; 9 bases are shared with TRBD2. Germline V gene data show CDR1 as LGHNA and CDR2 as YSLEER. The CDR3 contains 15 residues. Losses at the gene ends were 0 bases for V and 5 bases for J; bases not matched to a gene: 2. CDR3 sequence (DNA): TGCGCCAGCAGCCAAGAGGGACTAGCCCACAATGAGCAGTTCTTC. Translation gives CASSQEGLAHNEQFF.

Comments on this clonotype: This could be a read error, since a much larger clone is one nucleotide away. The chain employs TRBV6-2 or TRBV6-3 and TRBJ1-1, with D tentatively TRBD1 (5 bases). This CDR3 contains 14 residues. Germline V gene lookup returns CDR1 MNHEY and CDR2 SVGEGT. CDR3 nucleotides: TGTGCCTGCAGTTACTGGGGGATGAACACTGAAGCTTTCTTT. Protein product: CACSYWGMNTEAFF.

For this clonotype: This clone may be a read error of a much larger clone one base away. The chain joins TRBV30 to TRBJ2-1, with D unresolved. The CDR3 covers 13 residues. The germline V gene has CDR1 GTSNPN and CDR2 SVGIG (reference sequence). CDR3 residues: CARSEPVDNEQFF. In nucleotides, the CDR3 is TGTGCCAGGAGCGAGCCGGTAGACAATGAGCAGTTCTTC.

This clonotype was counted at least ten times. The rearrangement joins TRBV4-3 to TRBJ2-3; no firm D call. The V end was cut by 0 bases, the J end by 7 bases, with 5 bases between. The CDR3 spans 12 residues. Germline-derived CDR1 and CDR2 are LGHNA and YSLEER. CDR3 DNA: TGCGCCAGCAGCCAAGATTTAAATACGCAGTATTTT. It yields the protein CASSQDLNTQYF.

This clonotype was counted at least ten times. This chain connects TRBV28 to TRBJ2-7; 8 bases are shared with TRBD1. Germline values: CDR1 MDHEN, CDR2 SYDVKM. V was pared by 6 bases and J by 2 bases, with 9 bases of the junction left unmatched. CDR3 length: 15 residues. In DNA form, the CDR3 reads TGTGCCAGCAGCCACGGGCCAGGGGGCCCCTACGAGCAGTACTTC. Translated: CASSHGPGGPYEQYF. The complete variable domain, with remaining parts taken from reference TRBV28 and TRBJ2-7, reads DVKVTQSSRYLVKRTGEKVFLECVQDMDHENMFWYRQDPGLGLRLIYFSYDVKMKEKGDIPEGYSVSREKKERFSLILESASTNQTSMYLCASSHGPGGPYEQYFGPGTRLTVT.

This clonotype was counted only a few times. V and J are TRBV4-3 and TRBJ2-1; D is perhaps TRBD1 (6 bases). The V and J ends lost 1 base and 4 bases respectively, with 11 bases between them. The CDR3 is 15 residues long. Germline values: CDR1 LGHNA, CDR2 YSLEER. The CDR3 is CASSQGLQGYNEQFF. In DNA form, the CDR3 reads TGCGCCAGCAGCCAAGGGTTACAGGGATACAATGAGCAGTTCTTC.

This clonotype was seen a handful of times. This chain links TRBV6-2 or TRBV6-3 with TRBJ1-2; unclear D gene. Per germline, CDR1 MNHEY and CDR2 SVGEGT. This CDR3 region has 15 residues. Trimming removed 2 bases at V and 8 bases at J, with 18 bases between. The CDR3 reads CASSYHRTALEGYTF. CDR3 coding DNA: TGTGCCAGCAGTTACCACCGGACGGCCCTTGAGGGCTACACCTTC.

A remark on this clonotype: A much larger clone differs by one base, so this may be a read error. The chain couples TRBV14 to TRBJ2-7; D uncertain. The CDR3 is made up of 16 amino acids. The V gene's germline CDR1 is SGHDN and CDR2 FVKESK. V was cut by 1 base and J by 6 bases, with 19 bases left in between. CDR3: CASSQGRPVSLFEQYF. The CDR3 coding sequence is TGTGCCAGCAGCCAAGGTCGCCCCGTGTCCCTTTTCGAGCAGTACTTC.